These 29 T cell receptor beta chains came from one sample sequenced in a study of T cell responses to AZD1222 COVID-19 vaccine listed by TCRdb under 2021. Receptors were amplified or captured by the immunoSEQ multiplex PCR assay. The clones in this table, taken by TCRdb from immuneACCESS, are in-frame only. Not every clone is retained; where verified, under half of the shortfall comes from an unresolved V gene, and the cause of the rest is unknown. Across this sample there are around 110,000 clones, with under 95% seen only once. 6.2% of the sample lies in the top ten. In the paper's terms, the time point label means: about 28 days (+/-7) after the second vaccine dose. The source was peripheral blood, collected 28 days after the second AZD1222 dose. All receptors come from an adult who received the AZD1222 COVID-19 vaccine.

This clone was observed a few times. The chain recombines TRBV4-1 with TRBJ2-5; no reliable D call. The germline V and J ends were trimmed by 5 bases and 4 bases, with 17 bases remaining between them. Germline V gene lookup returns CDR1 MGHRA and CDR2 YSYEKL. The CDR3 has 15 amino acids. The CDR3 DNA sequence: TGCGCCAGCAGCACACAAAGCGACCTCCGAGAGACCCAGTACTTC. It specifies CASSTQSDLRETQYF.

The J gene is TRBJ2-4, the V gene TRBV5-8, with D tentatively TRBD1 (6 bases). The V end was cut by 6 bases, the J end by 0 bases, with 10 bases between. Germline V CDR1 and CDR2: SGHTS, YDEGEE. This CDR3 is built from 14 residues. This chain's CDR3 is CASNRVGAKNIQYF. CDR3 nucleotides: TGTGCCAGCAACAGGGTCGGAGCCAAAAACATTCAGTACTTC. Supplemented by reference TRBV5-8 and TRBJ2-4, the full variable domain reads EAGVTQSPTHLIKTRGQQATLRCSPISGHTSVYWYQQALGLGLQFLLWYDEGEERNRGNFPPRFSGRQFPNYSSELNVNALELEDSALYLCASNRVGAKNIQYFGAGTRLSVL.

The chain is built from TRBV13 and TRBJ1-1; TRBD1 aligns across 11 bases. V shed 5 bases, J shed 5 bases, and the junction held 4 bases outside the gene matches. CDR1 is PRHDT, CDR2 FYEKMQ, per germline (reference sequence). The CDR3 totals 14 residues. The CDR3 nucleotides are TGTGCCAGCAGCGAGGGACAGGGGGTAACTGAAGCTTTCTTT. Translation: CASSEGQGVTEAFF.

This clone showed up just once. The rearrangement uses TRBV10-3 and TRBJ1-2, with TRBD1 matching 9 bases. J gave up 6 bases and V 2 bases, and 1 base lay outside the gene matches. Germline V gives CDR1 ENHRY, CDR2 SYGVKD. This CDR3 region has 13 residues. CDR3 protein: CAISETGGDGYTF. CDR3 sequence (DNA): TGTGCCATCAGTGAGACAGGGGGCGATGGCTACACCTTC.

This chain joins TRBV6-5 and TRBJ2-6; possibly TRBD1 for D (6 bases). Germline assignment: CDR1 MNHEY and CDR2 SVGAGI. V lost 2 bases and J 2 bases, leaving 7 bases between the germline ends. The CDR3 covers 15 residues. The CDR3 DNA is TGTGCCAGCAGTTACAGGACAGCTGGGGCCAACGTCCTGACTTTC. Its translation is CASSYRTAGANVLTF.

The CDR3: CASKSPGESYEQYF. In nucleotides, the CDR3 is TGTGCCAGCAAATCCCCGGGGGAATCCTACGAGCAGTACTTC. The chain carries TRBV2 and TRBJ2-7; D perhaps matches TRBD2 (6 bases). From germline, CDR1 is SNHLY and CDR2 FYNNEI. There are 14 residues in the CDR3. Trimming cost V 7 bases and J 1 base, with 14 bases left between them.

The V gene is TRBV6-6, the J gene TRBJ2-7, with D perhaps matching TRBD1 (6 bases). The CDR3 covers 15 residues. V lost 0 bases and J 6 bases, leaving 15 bases between the germline ends. Germline CDR1 is MNHNY and CDR2 is SVGAGI (reference sequence). The CDR3 protein is CASSYSTGWSVEQYF. CDR3 nucleotide sequence: TGTGCCAGCAGTTACTCGACAGGATGGAGTGTCGAGCAGTACTTC.

The genes are TRBV19 and TRBJ1-2, with 8 nucleotides matching TRBD1. Germline loops: CDR1 LNHDA, CDR2 SQIVND (reference sequence). CDR3 length: 15 residues. Trimming at V came to 5 bases and at J to 1 base, leaving 6 bases not matched to a gene. The CDR3 protein is CASSVNRGNNYGYTF. CDR3 in DNA: TGTGCCAGTAGTGTCAACAGGGGGAATAACTATGGCTACACCTTC.

The chain has TRBV11-2 and TRBJ2-1; no firm D call. Germline V lookup: CDR1 SGHAT, CDR2 FQNNGV. This CDR3 is 13 amino acids long. V was clipped by 1 base and J by 5 bases, with 6 bases between them. The CDR3 nucleotides are TGTGCCAGCAGCTTAGGCAGAAACAATGAGCAGTTCTTC. This gives the protein CASSLGRNNEQFF.

The genes are TRBV18 and TRBJ2-5; no reliable D call. The germline gives CDR1 KGHSH, CDR2 LQKENI. The CDR3 spans 13 residues. Between the trimmed V and J ends, which lost 4 bases and 5 bases, there was a span of 11 bases. CDR3 sequence: CASSQSTRETQYF. CDR3 DNA sequence: TGTGCCAGCTCACAGTCCACGAGGGAGACCCAGTACTTC.

This sequence joins TRBV28 and TRBJ2-1; a possible D gene is TRBD2 (7 bases). The CDR3 extends over 16 amino acids. CDR1 is MDHEN, CDR2 SYDVKM, per germline. V was cut by 3 bases and J by 4 bases, with 16 bases left in between. The CDR3, as DNA: TGTGCCAGCAGTTTCGGTAGGGGGGGCCCTTACAATGAGCAGTTCTTC. Its protein is CASSFGRGGPYNEQFF.

V usage is TRBV14 and J usage is TRBJ2-2, with D perhaps matching TRBD1 or TRBD2 (5 bases each). The germline gives CDR1 SGHDN, CDR2 FVKESK. There are 16 residues in the CDR3. V gave up 2 bases and J gave up 4 bases, with 14 bases separating them. The CDR3 spells CASSQQLGRGTGELFF. In nucleotides, the CDR3 is TGTGCCAGCAGCCAACAATTGGGACGAGGCACCGGGGAGCTGTTTTTT.

V and J are TRBV13 and TRBJ2-7; D remains unclear. The germline CDR1 and CDR2 sequences are PRHDT and FYEKMQ (reference sequence). V was trimmed by 2 bases and J by 0 bases, leaving 11 bases between them. CDR3 length: 15 amino acids. This CDR3 reads CASSLRFRSSYEQYF. CDR3 nucleotides: TGTGCCAGCAGCTTAAGATTCAGGAGCTCCTACGAGCAGTACTTC. The variable domain in full, with the rest retrieved from reference TRBV13 and TRBJ2-7, is AAGVIQSPRHLIKEKRETATLKCYPIPRHDTVYWYQQGPGQDPQFLISFYEKMQSDKGSIPDRFSAQQFSDYHSELNMSSLELGDSALYFCASSLRFRSSYEQYFGPGTRLTVT.

The chain joins TRBV13 to TRBJ2-3; 9 nucleotides align to TRBD1. V shed 3 bases and J 5 bases; nucleotides not matched to a gene: 9. CDR1 is PRHDT and CDR2 is FYEKMQ in the germline V gene (reference sequence). This CDR3 comprises 16 residues. The CDR3 coding sequence is TGTGCCAGCAGCTTCCCGACCTGGGACAGGGAAGATACGCAGTATTTT. Translation: CASSFPTWDREDTQYF. The entire variable domain, with the rest obtained from reference TRBV13 and TRBJ2-3, is as follows: AAGVIQSPRHLIKEKRETATLKCYPIPRHDTVYWYQQGPGQDPQFLISFYEKMQSDKGSIPDRFSAQQFSDYHSELNMSSLELGDSALYFCASSFPTWDREDTQYFGPGTRLTVL.

The genes are TRBV4-3 and TRBJ1-1; 7 bases map to TRBD1. Per germline, CDR1 LGHNA and CDR2 YSLEER. The CDR3 is made up of 17 amino acids. The junction had 10 bases not matched to a gene; V was cut back by 3 bases and J by 0 bases. CDR3 bases: TGCGCCAGCAGCCAGGGTCTAGGGGGCTCCTTGAACACTGAAGCTTTCTTT. Encoded protein: CASSQGLGGSLNTEAFF.

This chain joins TRBV5-1 and TRBJ1-1, with a weak D call TRBD1 (6 bases). Trimming took 3 bases from V and 1 from J, leaving 10 bases between them. The CDR3 is 14 amino acids. The germline gives CDR1 SGHRS, CDR2 YFSETQ. This CDR3 reads CASSWRGQNTEAFF. CDR3 bases: TGCGCCAGCAGCTGGAGGGGACAGAACACTGAAGCTTTCTTT.

The genes are TRBV3-1 (or the pseudogene TRBV3-2) and TRBJ2-5, with 7 bases that match TRBD1. Germline V gene sequence: CDR1 LGHDT, CDR2 YNNKEL (reference sequence). This CDR3 has 15 residues. V gave up 1 base and J gave up 4 bases; unmatched junction bases: 6. The DNA of the CDR3 is TGTGCCAGCAGCCAAGTGGACAGGAGTGCAGAGACCCAGTACTTC. Protein sequence: CASSQVDRSAETQYF.

The J gene is TRBJ2-7, the V gene TRBV11-2; 11 bases agree with TRBD2. After removal of 2 bases from V and 6 bases from J, the junction contained 6 bases not matched to a gene. This CDR3 is built from 15 residues. Looked up from germline, CDR1 is SGHAT and CDR2 is FQNNGV. CDR3 loop: CASSLILAGAGEQYF. In nucleotides, the CDR3 is TGTGCCAGCAGCTTAATACTAGCGGGAGCTGGCGAGCAGTACTTC. The complete variable domain, with remaining parts taken from reference TRBV11-2 and TRBJ2-7, reads EAGVAQSPRYKIIEKRQSVAFWCNPISGHATLYWYQQILGQGPKLLIQFQNNGVVDDSQLPKDRFSAERLKGVDSTLKIQPAKLEDSAVYLCASSLILAGAGEQYFGPGTRLTVT.

In DNA form, the CDR3 reads TGTGCCAGCAGCCAACTTAGCACAGATACGCAGTATTTT. This gives the protein CASSQLSTDTQYF. V gene TRBV14 combines with J gene TRBJ2-3; no clear D. V was cut by 2 bases and J by 0 bases, with 3 bases left in between. Germline V gene data show CDR1 as SGHDN and CDR2 as FVKESK. The CDR3 has 13 amino acids.

This chain uses TRBV19 with TRBJ2-7, with D unresolved. V lost 7 bases to trimming and J lost 2 bases, with 15 bases between them. This CDR3 spans 14 amino acids. Per the germline V gene, CDR1 is LNHDA and CDR2 is SQIVND (reference sequence). The DNA for the CDR3 is TGTGCCAGTAAAGCAGCCGTGGCTACCTACGAGCAGTACTTC. This sequence encodes CASKAAVATYEQYF.

V usage is TRBV4-3 and J usage is TRBJ1-2; the D gene is possibly TRBD1 (5 bases). Germline V gene sequence: CDR1 LGHNA, CDR2 YSLEER. This CDR3 spans 15 amino acids. V gave up 3 bases and J gave up 8 bases, with 19 bases separating them. The CDR3 here is CASSQETGTGGGYTF. The CDR3 DNA is TGCGCCAGCAGCCAGGAAACCGGGACCGGGGGAGGCTACACCTTC.

J is TRBJ1-5 and V is TRBV28; perhaps TRBD1 as D (5 bases). Trimming took off 2 bases at V and 1 base at J, with 15 bases between the two ends. The germline V gene has CDR1 MDHEN and CDR2 SYDVKM. This CDR3 region has 17 residues. This CDR3 is CASSLPKTVRSNQPQHF. CDR3 DNA sequence: TGTGCCAGCAGTTTACCCAAGACAGTTAGAAGCAATCAGCCCCAGCATTTT.

This chain links TRBV10-3 with TRBJ2-4; TRBD2 is a possible D gene (5 bases). Germline loops: CDR1 ENHRY, CDR2 SYGVKD. Trimming stripped 0 bases from V and 3 bases from J, with 9 bases between. The length of the CDR3 is 15 residues. Here the CDR3 reads CAISESRDGKNIQYF. The CDR3 DNA reads as TGTGCCATCAGTGAGTCCCGGGATGGCAAAAACATTCAGTACTTC.

The J gene is TRBJ1-4, the V gene TRBV3-1 (or the pseudogene TRBV3-2); D is undetermined. Germline CDR1 is LGHDT and CDR2 is YNNKEL (reference sequence). The CDR3 totals 17 residues. V lost 0 bases and J 5 bases, leaving 16 bases between the germline ends. The CDR3 is CASSQDHPGTANEKLFF. CDR3 DNA sequence: TGTGCCAGCAGCCAAGACCACCCGGGTACGGCGAATGAAAAACTGTTTTTT.

The chain links TRBV6-5 to TRBJ1-2; 10 bases agree with TRBD1. The CDR3 has 14 residues. V lost 6 bases to trimming and J lost 5 bases; unmatched junction nucleotides: 6. Germline V lookup: CDR1 MNHEY, CDR2 SVGAGI. In DNA form, the CDR3 reads TGTGCCAGCAGGGACCCGGACAGGGGGTATGGCTACACCTTC. Translated: CASRDPDRGYGYTF.

The rearrangement joins TRBV27 to TRBJ2-1; D unclear. CDR1 and CDR2 from the germline V gene are MNHEY and SMNVEV (reference sequence). V dropped 5 bases and J dropped 9 bases, with 8 bases sitting between them. The CDR3 is made up of 11 amino acids. The DNA for the CDR3 is TGTGCCAGCAGTACCTATGGTGAGCAGTTCTTC. Residues: CASSTYGEQFF.

V is TRBV11-3 and J is TRBJ2-7; D possibly uses TRBD1 or TRBD2 (6 bases each). The CDR3 extends over 13 amino acids. Between the trimmed V and J ends, which lost 2 bases and 3 bases, there was a span of 8 bases. CDR1 SGHNT and CDR2 YENEEA come from the germline V gene. CDR3 in DNA: TGTGCCAGCAGCTTAAGGGGGGACTACGAGCAGTACTTC. This encodes CASSLRGDYEQYF.

This chain joins TRBV4-2 and TRBJ2-7; the D is unclear. The V and J ends lost 0 bases and 0 bases respectively, with 6 bases between them. This CDR3 is built from 14 residues. Per the germline V gene, CDR1 is LGHNA and CDR2 is YNFKEQ. CDR3 region: CASSQEVSSYEQYF. The CDR3 DNA reads TGTGCCAGCAGCCAAGAGGTGAGCTCCTACGAGCAGTACTTC.

This chain uses TRBV6-5 with TRBJ2-7; TRBD1 matches 8 bases. Germline CDR1 is MNHEY and CDR2 is SVGAGI. The CDR3 covers 15 residues. J gave up 2 bases and V 0 bases, and 3 bases lay outside the gene matches. The CDR3 DNA sequence: TGTGCCAGCAGTTACTCAGACAGGGGCCCCTACGAGCAGTACTTC. Protein sequence: CASSYSDRGPYEQYF.